Sequencing of this T cell receptor (beta chain) was carried out in a study of early T cells in non-severe SARS-CoV-2 infection. Trimming pared 3 bases from V and 8 bases from J, leaving 5 bases between. This CDR3 is 11 amino acids long. Attached unique molecular identifiers marked individual cDNA molecules. TCRdb re-called the 5' RACE reads with MiXCR, one entry per CDR3 protein. The table shows 55,000 to 75,000 distinct CDR3 sequences, with approximately 10% occurring only once. Specimen: whole blood. This receptor was taken from an adult who was a healthcare worker with PCR-confirmed SARS-CoV-2 infection or an uninfected control (not recorded which). V and J are TRBV12-3 or TRBV12-4 and TRBJ2-1; unclear D gene. CDR3 amino acids: CASSFEDEQFF. The CDR3 DNA reads as TGTGCCAGCAGTTTTGAGGATGAGCAGTTCTTC.